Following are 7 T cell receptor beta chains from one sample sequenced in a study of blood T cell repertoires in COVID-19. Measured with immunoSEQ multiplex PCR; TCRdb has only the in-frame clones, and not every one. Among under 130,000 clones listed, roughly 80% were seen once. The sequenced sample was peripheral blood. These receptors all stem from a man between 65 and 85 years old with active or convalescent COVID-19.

DNA for the CDR3: TGTGCCACCAGTGATACAGGGACTGAAGCTTTCTTT. It is translated as CATSDTGTEAFF. V gene TRBV24-1 combines with J gene TRBJ1-1, with D possibly TRBD1 on 6 matching bases. Germline lookup yields CDR1 KGHDR and CDR2 SFDVKD. The ends were cut back, 3 bases at V and 5 bases at J, with 6 bases in the middle. The CDR3 contains 12 residues.

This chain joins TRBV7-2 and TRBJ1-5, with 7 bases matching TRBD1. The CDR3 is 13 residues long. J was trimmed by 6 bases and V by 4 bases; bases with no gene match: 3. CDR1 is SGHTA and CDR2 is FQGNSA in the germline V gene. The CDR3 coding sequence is TGTGCCAGCAGCTCCTACAGGGGTCAGCCCCAGCATTTT. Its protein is CASSSYRGQPQHF.

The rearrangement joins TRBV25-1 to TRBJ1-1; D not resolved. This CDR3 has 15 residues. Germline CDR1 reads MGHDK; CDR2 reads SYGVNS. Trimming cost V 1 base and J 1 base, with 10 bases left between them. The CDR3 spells CASSESRRGNTEAFF. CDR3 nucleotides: TGTGCCAGCAGTGAATCCCGACGAGGGAACACTGAAGCTTTCTTT.

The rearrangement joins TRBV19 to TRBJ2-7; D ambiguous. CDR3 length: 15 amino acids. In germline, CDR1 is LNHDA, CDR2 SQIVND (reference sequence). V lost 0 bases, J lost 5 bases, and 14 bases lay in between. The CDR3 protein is CASSIEGTGSHEQYF. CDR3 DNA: TGTGCCAGTAGTATAGAGGGTACGGGTTCCCACGAGCAGTACTTC.

In nucleotides, the CDR3 is TGTGCCAGCAGTTTATGGCCGGTTCCCTCTGGAAACACCATATATTTT. This encodes CASSLWPVPSGNTIYF. The chain is built from TRBV28 and TRBJ1-3; no definite D call. Per the germline V gene, CDR1 is MDHEN and CDR2 is SYDVKM. Trimming pared 0 bases from V and 0 bases from J, leaving 9 bases between. The CDR3 has 16 residues.

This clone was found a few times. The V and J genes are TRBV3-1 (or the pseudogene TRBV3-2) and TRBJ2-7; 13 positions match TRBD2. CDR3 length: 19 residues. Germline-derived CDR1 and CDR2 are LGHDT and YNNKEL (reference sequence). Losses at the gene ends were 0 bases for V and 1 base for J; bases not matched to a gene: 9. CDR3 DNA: TGTGCCAGCAGCCAAGATGTTGGGACTAGCGGGATTTTATCCTACGAGCAGTACTTC. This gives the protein CASSQDVGTSGILSYEQYF.

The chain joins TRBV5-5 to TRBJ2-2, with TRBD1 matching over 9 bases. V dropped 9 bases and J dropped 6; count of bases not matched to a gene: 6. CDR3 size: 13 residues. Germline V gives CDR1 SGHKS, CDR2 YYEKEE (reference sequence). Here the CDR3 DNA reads TGTGCCACCGGGACAGGGTCGTCCGGGGAGCTGTTTTTT. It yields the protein CATGTGSSGELFF.